Shown below are 21 T cell receptor beta chains from a single sample sequenced in a study of T cells after yellow fever vaccination. TCRdb processed the 5' RACE reads anew with MiXCR; each CDR3 protein has one entry. Among a few hundred thousand distinct CDR3 sequences listed, less than 9.5% were seen once. The specimen was CD4+ T cells sorted from PBMCs, collected 5 days after the yellow fever booster vaccination. Every receptor here comes from a man aged 18-30 years who received the YFV17D yellow fever vaccine.

The rearrangement uses TRBV20-1 and TRBJ2-5; 9 bases map to TRBD2. V was clipped by 5 bases and J by 4 bases; unmatched bases: 5. Germline loops: CDR1 DFQATT, CDR2 SNEGSKA (reference sequence). The CDR3 is made up of 13 amino acids. The CDR3: CSARGGAGETQYF. DNA for the CDR3: TGCAGTGCTCGCGGGGGGGCCGGAGAGACCCAGTACTTC.

This clonotype turned up a few times. The rearrangement links TRBV12-5 to TRBJ2-7; D possibly matches TRBD1 or TRBD2 (6 bases each). V shed 4 bases and J shed 8 bases, with 24 bases lying between them. CDR3 length: 16 amino acids. Germline V CDR1 and CDR2: LGHNT, FRNRAP. The CDR3 region is CASGSGGPGQATKQYF. The CDR3, as DNA: TGTGCTAGTGGTTCCGGGGGCCCGGGCCAAGCTACGAAGCAGTACTTC.

The gene calls are TRBV29-1 and TRBJ2-6, with TRBD1 matching over 8 bases. The CDR3 is 15 amino acids. Trimming at V came to 5 bases and at J to 0 bases, leaving 3 bases not matched to a gene. Germline CDR1 and CDR2: SQVTM and ANQGSEA. The CDR3 DNA sequence: TGCAGCGTTAAACAGGGGGGCTCTGGGGCCAACGTCCTGACTTTC. Translating gives CSVKQGGSGANVLTF.

This clonotype was counted many times. The CDR3 here is CASSLPLSGNTIYF. The CDR3 DNA reads as TGTGCCAGCAGTTTGCCCCTCTCTGGAAACACCATATATTTT. V gene TRBV12-3 or TRBV12-4 combines with J gene TRBJ1-3; D not certain. This CDR3 is 14 amino acids long. V shed 3 bases and J shed 0 bases, with 6 bases lying between them.

V usage is TRBV6-1 and J usage is TRBJ1-2, with D tentatively TRBD1 (6 bases). The CDR3 is 12 residues long. CDR1 and CDR2 (germline): MNHNS, SASEGT. V was shortened by 7 bases and J by 10 bases, with 16 bases between the two germline ends. CDR3 nucleotides: TGTGCCAGCACTTACATGCAGGGGCACTACACCTTC. This sequence encodes CASTYMQGHYTF.

The V and J genes are TRBV7-6 and TRBJ1-1; no clear D. The CDR3 totals 17 residues. V lost 1 base to trimming and J lost 2 bases, with 17 bases between them. Germline CDR1 reads SGHVS; CDR2 reads FNYEAQ. As DNA, the CDR3 is TGTGCCAGCAGCTTAGTTCGCCGGGGAAGTGGAAACACTGAAGCTTTCTTT. Residues: CASSLVRRGSGNTEAFF.

This clonotype was found many times. The chain is built from TRBV5-4 and TRBJ2-1; D gene unclear. Germline V CDR1 and CDR2: SGHNT, YYREEE (reference sequence). There are 15 residues in the CDR3. The V end was cut by 5 bases, the J end by 0 bases, with 12 bases between. The CDR3 sequence: CASSVSSSSYNEQFF. The CDR3 DNA sequence: TGTGCCAGCAGTGTCTCATCGAGCTCCTACAATGAGCAGTTCTTC.

This clonotype was seen at least ten times. The chain combines TRBV7-9 with TRBJ1-6; D unresolved. The CDR3 extends over 13 amino acids. V was trimmed by 1 base and J by 9 bases, leaving 7 bases between them. Looked up from germline, CDR1 is SEHNR and CDR2 is FQNEAQ (reference sequence). CDR3 sequence reads: CASSLDYTSPLHF. Written as DNA, the CDR3 is TGTGCCAGCAGCTTAGATTACACTTCACCCCTCCACTTT.

This clonotype turned up a few times. An end of the junction does not agree with germline; a read error may underlie this. J is TRBJ2-1 and V is TRBV2, with 7 nucleotides matching TRBD1. Germline loops: CDR1 SNHLY, CDR2 FYNNEI. The CDR3 runs to 14 residues. CDR3 nucleotide sequence: TGTGCCAGCAGATTGACAGGGAATGGCGTCTGGTCCCTATTC. Translated: CASRLTGNGVWSLF.

The V gene is TRBV4-2, the J gene TRBJ2-7; the D gene is possibly TRBD2 (5 bases). Germline CDR1 and CDR2: LGHNA and YNFKEQ. This CDR3 spans 14 amino acids. Trimming pared 2 bases from V and 7 bases from J, leaving 15 bases between. The DNA for the CDR3 is TGTGCCAGCAGCCAATGGAAAAACTCGGGGGAGCAGTACGTC. Its protein product is CASSQWKNSGEQYV.

This clonotype has more than one count but fewer than ten. V gene TRBV6-2 or TRBV6-3 combines with J gene TRBJ2-5; D is undetermined. Germline loops: CDR1 MNHEY, CDR2 SVGEGT. The V end lost 7 bases, the J end lost 5 bases, and 20 bases lay between the germline ends. The CDR3 consists of 15 residues. CDR3 coding DNA: TGTGCCAGCAAACGCTTCTCCGGCCAAGGGGAGACCCAGTACTTC. This codes for CASKRFSGQGETQYF.

The sample holds a few counts of this clonotype. The rearrangement uses TRBV28 and TRBJ1-4, with D possibly being TRBD1 (5 bases). Germline assignment: CDR1 MDHEN and CDR2 SYDVKM. The CDR3 spans 15 residues. Trimming removed 8 bases at V and 2 bases at J, with 15 bases between. The CDR3 spells CASGLEGTTNEKLFF. The CDR3 nucleotides read TGTGCCAGCGGACTGGAGGGGACGACTAATGAAAAACTGTTTTTT. The variable domain in full, with the rest retrieved from reference TRBV28 and TRBJ1-4, is DVKVTQSSRYLVKRTGEKVFLECVQDMDHENMFWYRQDPGLGLRLIYFSYDVKMKEKGDIPEGYSVSREKKERFSLILESASTNQTSMYLCASGLEGTTNEKLFFGSGTQLSVL.

As regards this clonotype: The junction does not match germline at one end; this may be a read error. This sequence joins TRBV10-3 and TRBJ2-2, with D possibly TRBD2 on 5 matching bases. Germline CDR1 ENHRY, CDR2 SYGVKD. CDR3 size: 14 residues. CDR3: CAISGGLGIGEPFF. The CDR3 coding sequence is TGTGCCATCAGTGGTGGGCTAGGGATCGGGGAGCCGTTTTTT.

This chain links TRBV11-2 with TRBJ2-5; tentatively, D is TRBD2 (7 bases). The CDR3 length is 15 residues. Per the germline V gene, CDR1 is SGHAT and CDR2 is FQNNGV. Deletions cut 5 bases from V and 2 bases from J, with 15 bases between. CDR3 loop: CASSISRGGQETQYF. The DNA for the CDR3 is TGTGCCAGCAGCATCTCTAGGGGGGGTCAAGAGACCCAGTACTTC.

This clonotype was counted a few times. V and J are TRBV6-2 or TRBV6-3 and TRBJ1-1; 7 nucleotides line up with TRBD1. CDR3 length: 13 residues. The germline gives CDR1 MNHEY, CDR2 SVGEGT. V lost 5 bases and J lost 5; bases outside the gene matches: 5. CDR3 sequence: CASSAGQVTEAFF. As DNA, the CDR3 is TGTGCCAGCAGTGCCGGACAGGTGACTGAAGCTTTCTTT.

This clonotype was recorded at least ten times. This chain uses TRBV7-2 with TRBJ1-6; TRBD1 matches at 9 bases. CDR3 length: 15 amino acids. Per germline, CDR1 SGHTA and CDR2 FQGNSA. Trimming cost V 5 bases and J 5 bases; bases outside gene matches: 4. For the CDR3, the DNA is TGTGCCAGCAGCACACGGGACAGGGATAATTCACCCCTCCACTTT. Translated: CASSTRDRDNSPLHF.

The chain has TRBV20-1 and TRBJ2-5; the D gene could be TRBD1 or TRBD2 (5 bases each). The CDR3 totals 15 residues. The germline gives CDR1 DFQATT, CDR2 SNEGSKA (reference sequence). Trimming took 8 bases from V and 1 from J, leaving 20 bases between them. The CDR3, as DNA: TGCAGTTTAACCCCAGGGAGCTGGGGCCAAGAGACCCAGTACTTC. Translation: CSLTPGSWGQETQYF.

The J gene is TRBJ1-1, the V gene TRBV29-1; D is unresolved. The CDR3 extends over 12 amino acids. Germline assignment: CDR1 SQVTM and CDR2 ANQGSEA. Trimming removed 6 bases at V and 2 bases at J, with 10 bases between. The CDR3, as DNA: TGCAGCGTCCCGAACTTTAACACTGAAGCTTTCTTT. Its protein product is CSVPNFNTEAFF.

This clonotype was seen more than once but under ten times. The CDR3 loop is CASSLYGSSGNTIYF. CDR3 bases: TGTGCCAGCAGCTTGTACGGAAGCTCTGGAAACACCATATATTTT. The chain recombines TRBV5-6 with TRBJ1-3; no clear D. The CDR3 is 15 residues long. Germline values: CDR1 SGHDT, CDR2 YYEEEE. Trimming removed 1 base from V and 0 bases from J, with 8 bases in between.

A few counts support this clonotype. This rearrangement joins TRBV24-1 to TRBJ2-2; the D gene is possibly TRBD2 (5 bases). There are 17 residues in the CDR3. V was cut by 1 base and J by 3 bases, with 14 bases left in between. CDR1 and CDR2 from the germline V gene are KGHDR and SFDVKD. CDR3: CATSDFRISRDTGELFF. DNA of the CDR3: TGTGCCACCAGTGATTTCCGTATTTCGAGGGACACCGGGGAGCTGTTTTTT.

In this sample, this clonotype turned up a few times. CDR3: CASSFGRRYTEAFF. As DNA, the CDR3 is TGTGCCAGCAGCTTTGGACGGCGGTACACTGAAGCTTTCTTT. V and J are TRBV7-9 and TRBJ1-1, with unresolved D. V gave up 3 bases and J gave up 3 bases, with 11 bases separating them. This CDR3 is built from 14 residues. Germline V gives CDR1 SEHNR, CDR2 FQNEAQ (reference sequence).